The clone carrying this T cell receptor beta chain has more than one count but fewer than ten. Antigen: not known. The source of the sample is a study of T-cell memory formation after mild COVID-19. As for the study in general: The two donors had largely donor-specific TCR clusters. Study results and caveats: Clones that contracted from day 15 to 85 were balanced CD4/CD8, while later expanders leaned CD4+. CM and EM subsets held most contracting CD4+ clones; EMRA held CD8+ ones.

Barcoded TCR alpha and TCR beta cDNA libraries with UMIs came from 5'RACE using constant-segment primers. TCRdb called the 5' RACE reads again in MiXCR, with one record for every CDR3 protein. This sample has fewer than 700,000 distinct CDR3 sequences, with less than 25% found just once. This CDR3 spans 15 amino acids. The chain couples TRBV21-1 to TRBJ2-5. TRBV21-1 is given as a pseudogene. This TCR was sampled from an adult woman who had mild COVID-19 (a few samples of this study predate the infection). Cell type and time point are not known. The specimen was PBMCs or a T cell subset sorted from them (not recorded which). The CDR3 DNA follows: TGTGCCAGCAGCCTACTGACAGGTGACCAAGAGACCCAGTACTTC. It specifies CASSLLTGDQETQYF.